A selection of T cell receptor beta chains follows, all from one sample in a study of CD8 T cells in ankylosing spondylitis. In TCRdb, the 5' RACE reads were re-called with MiXCR into one record per CDR3 protein. The data show a few hundred thousand distinct CDR3 sequences, less than 25% seen once. Source material: blood, either unsorted or a sorted T cell fraction (not recorded which). These receptors were collected from a female donor with ankylosing spondylitis or in good health (not recorded which). CDR3s include the opening cysteine and the closing phenylalanine or tryptophan. The D gene is left open where the match is weak. A row's size may be missing; if present it is once, few, many or a size class.

clone size,D gene,V gene,J gene,CDR3 protein,CDR3 DNA
many,TRBD1,TRBV5-1,TRBJ2-1,CASSLGQGGYNEQFF,TGCGCCAGCAGCCTTGGACAGGGGGGCTACAATGAGCAGTTCTTC
few,.,TRBV29-1,TRBJ2-5,CSARSTGYQETQYF,TGCAGCGCCCGGTCCACAGGGTACCAAGAGACCCAGTACTTC
.,TRBD2,TRBV6-1,TRBJ2-1,CASIGTSGISYNEQFF,TGTGCCAGCATTGGGACTAGCGGGATTTCTTATAATGAGCAGTTCTTC
.,TRBD2,TRBV7-8,TRBJ2-1,CASSYPTSGGNEQFF,TGTGCCAGCAGCTATCCGACTAGCGGGGGGAATGAGCAGTTCTTC
.,TRBD1,TRBV2,TRBJ1-4,CASSPGQGVVNEKLFF,TGTGCCAGCAGCCCGGGACAGGGGGTGGTTAATGAAAAACTGTTTTTT
.,.,TRBV6-2/TRBV6-3,TRBJ2-1,CASSSPFGAPAGNEQFF,TGTGCCAGCAGTTCCCCCTTCGGGGCTCCAGCGGGCAATGAGCAGTTCTTC
.,TRBD2,TRBV30,TRBJ2-1,CAWSVGRTSGSRGREQFF,TGTGCCTGGAGTGTGGGCCGGACTAGCGGGAGCCGGGGGCGGGAGCAGTTCTTC
.,.,TRBV13,TRBJ1-3,CASSVEGRNTIYF,TGTGCCAGCAGCGTCGAGGGAAGAAACACCATATATTTT
few,.,TRBV5-1,TRBJ2-1,CASSFRGESYNEQFF,TGCGCCAGCAGCTTTAGAGGCGAGTCCTACAATGAGCAGTTCTTC
many,TRBD1,TRBV5-6,TRBJ2-3,CASSSDPGQGADTQYF,TGTGCCAGCAGCTCGGACCCGGGACAGGGGGCAGATACGCAGTATTTT
few,TRBD2,TRBV12-3/TRBV12-4,TRBJ2-7,CASSLTSGRRSEQYF,TGTGCCAGCAGCCTCACTAGCGGGAGGAGGTCTGAACAGTACTTC
few,TRBD2,TRBV5-1,TRBJ2-1,CASSLVSSGSDEQFF,TGCGCCAGCAGCTTGGTTTCTAGCGGGAGTGATGAGCAGTTCTTC
many,TRBD2,TRBV20-1,TRBJ2-3,CSLRTSGTDTQYF,TGCAGTTTACGGACTAGCGGCACAGATACGCAGTATTTT
.,TRBD1,TRBV9,TRBJ1-2,CASSPRTGNGYTF,TGTGCCAGCAGCCCTAGGACAGGGAACGGCTACACCTTC
.,.,TRBV28,TRBJ2-3,CASSSGRTPSTDTQYF,TGTGCCAGCAGTTCGGGACGGACACCTAGCACAGATACGCAGTATTTT
few,.,TRBV29-1,TRBJ2-7,CSVEGAGDYEQYF,TGCAGCGTTGAGGGAGCAGGGGATTACGAGCAGTACTTC
few,.,TRBV20-1,TRBJ2-3,CSARAPGQHRDTQYF,TGCAGTGCTAGAGCCCCGGGCCAACACAGGGATACGCAGTATTTT
.,.,TRBV7-2,TRBJ2-3,CASSQIAAPDTQYF,TGTGCCAGCAGCCAAATAGCGGCCCCAGATACGCAGTATTTT
.,.,TRBV7-2,TRBJ2-7,CASSTRSAFGEQYF,TGTGCCAGCAGCACGAGAAGCGCCTTCGGCGAGCAGTACTTC
many,.,TRBV20-1,TRBJ2-1,CSASVRVDNEQFF,TGCAGTGCTAGTGTCCGGGTGGACAATGAGCAGTTCTTC
many,.,TRBV5-1,TRBJ2-7,CASSSHTDSYEQYF,TGCGCCAGCAGCTCTCACACAGATTCCTACGAGCAGTACTTC
.,TRBD1,TRBV5-6,TRBJ2-5,CASSPRTGKVETQYF,TGTGCCAGCAGCCCGCGGACAGGGAAAGTAGAGACCCAGTACTTC
few,TRBD1,TRBV9,TRBJ2-7,CASSVGRGQNSYEQYF,TGTGCCAGCAGCGTAGGAAGGGGGCAAAACTCCTACGAGCAGTACTTC
few,.,TRBV6-2/TRBV6-3,TRBJ2-7,CASRGGGTYEQYF,TGTGCCAGCAGAGGAGGGGGCACCTACGAGCAGTACTTC
.,.,TRBV6-1,TRBJ2-5,CASKSGNQETQYF,TGTGCCAGCAAATCCGGGAATCAAGAGACCCAGTACTTC
few,.,TRBV29-1,TRBJ1-2,CSVGAGVDYGYTF,TGCAGCGTTGGGGCAGGGGTGGACTATGGCTACACCTTC
.,.,TRBV6-5,TRBJ2-3,CASSSGGYTDTQYF,TGTGCCAGCAGTTCAGGAGGTTACACAGATACGCAGTATTTT
.,.,TRBV5-1,TRBJ2-5,CASSLTSQETQYF,TGCGCCAGCAGCCTCACTAGCCAAGAGACCCAGTACTTC
many,.,TRBV6-1,TRBJ1-5,CASSPRQIGANQPQHF,TGTGCCAGCAGTCCACGACAGATCGGGGCCAATCAGCCCCAGCATTTT
many,.,TRBV29-1,TRBJ1-1,CSATGTNHEAFF,TGCAGCGCCACGGGGACAAACCATGAAGCTTTCTTT
few,TRBD1,TRBV18,TRBJ2-3,CASSPDRATDTQYF,TGTGCCAGCTCACCGGACAGGGCAACAGATACGCAGTATTTT
few,TRBD2,TRBV12-3/TRBV12-4,TRBJ2-2,CASSTPGRAYGELFF,TGTGCCAGCAGCACTCCCGGGAGGGCCTACGGGGAGCTGTTTTTT
.,TRBD2,TRBV6-1,TRBJ2-1,CASSELAGVSNEQFF,TGTGCCAGCAGTGAGCTAGCGGGAGTATCCAATGAGCAGTTCTTC
once,TRBD2,TRBV30,TRBJ2-3,CAWSGSGRKTDTQYF,TGTGCCTGGTCCGGGAGCGGGAGAAAGACAGATACGCAGTATTTT
.,TRBD1,TRBV15,TRBJ2-5,CATSRDLGTVQETQYF,TGTGCCACCAGCAGAGATCTCGGGACAGTCCAAGAGACCCAGTACTTC
.,.,TRBV11-2,TRBJ2-6,CASSPRNSGANVLTF,TGTGCCAGCAGCCCCCGGAACTCTGGGGCCAACGTCCTGACTTTC
many,.,TRBV12-3/TRBV12-4,TRBJ1-6,CASSQLGSPLHF,TGTGCCAGCAGTCAACTGGGATCACCCCTCCACTTT
many,.,TRBV29-1,TRBJ2-1,CSITGTGNVHEQFF,TGCAGCATAACCGGGACCGGCAACGTCCATGAGCAGTTCTTC